Described below is a single T cell receptor beta chain sequence and its context. Its antigen is not known. The record originates from a study of CD8+CD57+ T cells in acquired aplastic anemia. In the study overall: DNA recovered from sorted CD4+ and CD8+ cells had a mean of approximately 3 ug.

Both TCR beta VDJ combination and CDR3 sequence profiling were carried out. Genomic DNA was the template for this profiling. Each CDR3 protein is one row after TCRdb ran MiXCR on the reads. Among hundreds of thousands of distinct CDR3 sequences listed, approximately 82% were seen once. Patients selected for sequencing had displayed CD8+CD57+ cell expansion by flow cytometry. The patients all had a severe acquired aplastic anemia diagnosis. The CDR3 spans 15 residues. V lost 2 bases, J lost 15 bases, and 24 bases lay in between. Germline V gene lookup returns CDR1 SGHTA and CDR2 FQGTGA. Study-level results: About 27 shared CD8+ CDR3s appeared highly expressed within patients' immunodominant clones. Patients and controls were not found to differ significantly in CD8+ Simpson's diversity.

Sequencing was done on a sample of sorted CD4+, CD8+, or CD8+CD57+ T cells (not recorded which) from PBMCs. V gene TRBV7-3 combines with J gene TRBJ2-3; D remains unclear. The clonotype was recovered from a human donor with aplastic anemia. This CDR3 reads CASSLGRARKDTFYF. The CDR3 DNA reads as TGTGCCAGCAGCTTAGGGCGAGCACGGAAAGATACCTTCTATTTT. The variable domain in full, completed from reference TRBV7-3 and TRBJ2-3, reads GAGVSQTPSNKVTEKGKYVELRCDPISGHTALYWYRQSLGQGPEFLIYFQGTGAADDSGLPNDRFFAVRPEGSVSTLKIQRTERGDSAVYLCASSLGRARKDTFYFGPGTRLTVL.